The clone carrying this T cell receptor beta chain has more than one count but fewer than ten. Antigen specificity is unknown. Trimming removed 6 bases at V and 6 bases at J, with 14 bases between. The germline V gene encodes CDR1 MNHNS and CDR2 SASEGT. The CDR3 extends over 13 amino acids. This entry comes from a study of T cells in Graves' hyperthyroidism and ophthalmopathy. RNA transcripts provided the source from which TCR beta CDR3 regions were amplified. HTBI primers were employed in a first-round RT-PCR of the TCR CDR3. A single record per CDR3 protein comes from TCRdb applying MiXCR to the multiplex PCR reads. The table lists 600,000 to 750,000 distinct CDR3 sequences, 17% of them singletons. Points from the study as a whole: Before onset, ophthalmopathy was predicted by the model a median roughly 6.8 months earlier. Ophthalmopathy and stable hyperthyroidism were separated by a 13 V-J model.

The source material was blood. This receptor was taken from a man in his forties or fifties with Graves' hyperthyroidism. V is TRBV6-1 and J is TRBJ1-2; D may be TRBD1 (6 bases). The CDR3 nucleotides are TGTGCCAGCAGCCACCGACAGGACGATGGCTACACCTTC. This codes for CASSHRQDDGYTF.